Presented here are 24 T cell receptor beta chains from one specimen sequenced in a study of cytomegalovirus exposure and HLA in healthy donors. The primer mix had 60 Vbeta and 13 Jbeta primers. Sequencing was performed with immunoSEQ multiplex PCR; in TCRdb, only in-frame clones are kept and a portion is missing. The table includes under 200,000 clones, approximately 67% detected once. The source material was PBMCs. Source of these receptors: a woman under 30 in good health and CMV-seropositive.

The chain recombines TRBV18 with TRBJ1-2; a possible D gene is TRBD1 (5 bases). From germline, CDR1 is KGHSH and CDR2 LQKENI. This CDR3 contains 15 residues. V was shortened by 2 bases and J by 2 bases, with 12 bases between the two germline ends. The chain's CDR3 is CASSPSDSLNYGYTF. The CDR3 DNA follows: TGTGCCAGCTCACCATCCGACAGTTTAAACTATGGCTACACCTTC. The variable domain in full, completed from reference TRBV18 and TRBJ1-2, reads NAGVMQNPRHLVRRRGQEARLRCSPMKGHSHVYWYRQLPEEGLKFMVYLQKENIIDESGMPKERFSAEFPKEGPSILRIQQVVRGDSAAYFCASSPSDSLNYGYTFGSGTRLTVV.

With regard to this clone: Additional DNA sequences in this sample encode the identical CDR3. The J gene is TRBJ2-2, the V gene TRBV18; D uncertain. CDR3 size: 16 residues. CDR1 KGHSH and CDR2 LQKENI come from the germline V gene. Trimming stripped 6 bases from V and 1 base from J, with 15 bases between. CDR3 nucleotide sequence: TGTGCCAGCTCGCCTTATACAACGCAGAACACCGGGGAGCTGTTTTTT. Its protein product is CASSPYTTQNTGELFF.

This clone was observed a handful of times. This CDR3 is CASSQEEEAGESMETQYF. CDR3 in DNA: TGTGCCAGCAGCCAAGAAGAAGAGGCGGGAGAATCAATGGAGACCCAGTACTTC. This chain joins TRBV14 and TRBJ2-5; 7 bases agree with TRBD2. The CDR3 is 18 amino acids. V trimming: 0 bases; J trimming: 5 bases; junction bases outside the gene matches: 15. Germline loops: CDR1 SGHDN, CDR2 FVKESK.

This clone was observed a handful of times. The sample carries other DNA sequences with the same CDR3. This chain uses TRBV10-3 with TRBJ2-7, with D unresolved. Germline-derived CDR1 and CDR2 are ENHRY and SYGVKD. Trimming took 3 bases from V and 1 from J, leaving 4 bases between them. CDR3 size: 12 residues. In DNA, the CDR3 is TGTGCCATCAGTGACAGGTCCTACGAGCAGTACTTC. Translation gives CAISDRSYEQYF.

The J gene is TRBJ2-5, the V gene TRBV18, with TRBD2 matching over 9 bases. Germline CDR1 reads KGHSH; CDR2 reads LQKENI. The CDR3 spans 15 residues. V shed 0 bases, J shed 6 bases, and the junction held 5 bases outside the gene matches. The CDR3 spells CASSPPGLATKTQYF. CDR3 sequence (DNA): TGTGCCAGCTCACCACCGGGACTAGCTACGAAGACCCAGTACTTC.

The CDR3 is CASSQREGTGELFF. In nucleotides, the CDR3 is TGTGCCAGCAGCCAAAGGGAGGGCACCGGGGAGCTGTTTTTT. The chain has TRBV7-9 and TRBJ2-2; 7 bases line up with TRBD2. The trim removed 5 bases at V and 4 bases at J, leaving 4 bases unmatched. This CDR3 is built from 14 residues. Germline values: CDR1 SEHNR, CDR2 FQNEAQ (reference sequence).

This clone was seen only once. The V call is TRBV7-6, the J call TRBJ2-1, with D possibly matching TRBD2 (5 bases). Trimming cost V 4 bases and J 8 bases, with 12 bases left between them. The length of the CDR3 is 13 residues. Germline V lookup: CDR1 SGHVS, CDR2 FNYEAQ. CDR3 amino acids: CASSSLAEDEQFF. CDR3 DNA: TGTGCCAGCAGCTCACTCGCGGAGGATGAGCAGTTCTTC.

The chain is built from TRBV6-6 and TRBJ2-3; 11 nucleotides line up with TRBD2. The CDR3 is made up of 15 amino acids. V was pared by 6 bases and J by 2 bases, with 4 bases of the junction left unmatched. In germline, CDR1 is MNHNY, CDR2 SVGAGI (reference sequence). The CDR3 is CASSTSGGYTDTQYF. CDR3 DNA: TGTGCCAGCAGCACTAGCGGGGGCTACACAGATACGCAGTATTTT.

The rearrangement joins TRBV27 to TRBJ1-2; D gene uncertain. Germline V gene data show CDR1 as MNHEY and CDR2 as SMNVEV (reference sequence). This CDR3 has 13 residues. V lost 2 bases and J lost 8, with 12 bases in between. CDR3 sequence (DNA): TGTGCCAGCAGTTTAGGAGGGCGCGGCGGCTACACCTTC. Its protein is CASSLGGRGGYTF.

The CDR3, as DNA: TGCGCCAGCAGCCAAGAACCCCTAGTGTACGAGCAGTACTTC. Translated, it gives CASSQEPLVYEQYF. The chain combines TRBV4-1 with TRBJ2-7; D call uncertain. CDR3 size: 14 residues. CDR1 is MGHRA and CDR2 is YSYEKL in the germline V gene. V lost 0 bases and J 4 bases, leaving 10 bases between the germline ends.

The chain recombines TRBV7-6 with TRBJ2-1; 8 positions match TRBD2. V was pared by 2 bases and J by 4 bases, with 4 bases of the junction left unmatched. Germline V lookup: CDR1 SGHVS, CDR2 FNYEAQ. The CDR3 runs 15 residues. CDR3 loop: CASSLPAGVYNEQFF. CDR3 in DNA: TGTGCCAGCAGCTTACCAGCGGGAGTTTACAATGAGCAGTTCTTC.

This chain links TRBV5-1 with TRBJ1-2; 10 bases map to TRBD1. The ends lost 3 bases at V and 2 bases at J; junction bases unmatched: 16. Germline CDR1 and CDR2: SGHRS and YFSETQ. The CDR3 runs to 19 residues. The CDR3 DNA is TGCGCCAGCAGCTCGAGGACAGGGGGGATCGGGTTCATCAACTATGGCTACACCTTC. Encoded protein: CASSSRTGGIGFINYGYTF.

The chain carries TRBV2 and TRBJ1-2; D is unclear. Germline CDR1 SNHLY, CDR2 FYNNEI. The CDR3 sequence is 14 residues long. V lost 8 bases and J 1 base, leaving 14 bases between the germline ends. The DNA of the CDR3 is TGTGCCAGCCGTAGGGATGAGGGTAACTATGGCTACACCTTC. This translates into CASRRDEGNYGYTF. Full variable domain (missing parts from reference TRBV2 and TRBJ1-2): EPEVTQTPSHQVTQMGQEVILRCVPISNHLYFYWYRQILGQKVEFLVSFYNNEISEKSEIFDDQFSVERPDGSNFTLKIRSTKLEDSAMYFCASRRDEGNYGYTFGSGTRLTVV.

To note about this clone: Other DNA variants within this sample encode the same CDR3. The chain couples TRBV29-1 to TRBJ2-1; 9 nucleotides match TRBD1. The V and J ends lost 6 bases and 3 bases, in that order; junction bases with no gene match: 3. The CDR3 length is 13 residues. The germline V gene has CDR1 SQVTM and CDR2 ANQGSEA. CDR3 in amino acids: CSVPGQGYNEQFF. The DNA for the CDR3 is TGCAGCGTACCGGGACAGGGCTACAATGAGCAGTTCTTC.

The chain couples TRBV13 to TRBJ1-2; 10 bases align to TRBD1. With V trimmed by 3 bases and J by 4 bases, 5 bases remained unmatched. Germline V gene lookup returns CDR1 PRHDT and CDR2 FYEKMQ (reference sequence). The CDR3 extends over 15 amino acids. The CDR3 region has the DNA TGTGCCAGCAGCTTTAGGGACAGGGGAGTCTATGGCTACACCTTC. Protein: CASSFRDRGVYGYTF.

The chain has TRBV28 and TRBJ2-2; a weak D match, TRBD2 (6 bases). The V end was cut by 11 bases, the J end by 8 bases, with 24 bases between. This CDR3 region has 15 residues. Germline CDR1 MDHEN, CDR2 SYDVKM. CDR3 amino acids: CAAGLLLTGAGELFF. The DNA of the CDR3 is TGTGCCGCGGGACTCCTTCTAACCGGGGCTGGGGAGCTGTTTTTT.

The V and J genes are TRBV27 and TRBJ2-3, with 8 bases identical to TRBD2. V shed 4 bases, J shed 2 bases, and the junction held 5 bases outside the gene matches. Germline values: CDR1 MNHEY, CDR2 SMNVEV (reference sequence). The CDR3 totals 15 residues. The CDR3 here is CASSYERGTTDTQYF. The CDR3, as DNA: TGTGCCAGCAGTTACGAGCGGGGGACCACAGATACGCAGTATTTT.

This clone has just a few counts. The rearrangement joins TRBV15 to TRBJ1-1; 7 bases match TRBD1. Trimming removed 4 bases from V and 11 bases from J; junction bases left unmatched: 7. The CDR3 loop spans 12 amino acids. The germline V gene has CDR1 LNHNV and CDR2 YYDKDF (reference sequence). CDR3 bases: TGTGCCACCAGCAAACGACAGGGCAGGGCTTTCTTT. Translated, it gives CATSKRQGRAFF. Based on the CDR3 plus reference TRBV15 and TRBJ1-1, the full variable domain is DAMVIQNPRYQVTQFGKPVTLSCSQTLNHNVMYWYQQKSSQAPKLLFHYYDKDFNNEADTPDNFQSRRPNTSFCFLDIRSPGLGDTAMYLCATSKRQGRAFFGQGTRLTVV.

This clone was detected only a few times. The V call is TRBV27, the J call TRBJ1-3; TRBD1 matches 10 bases. Losses at the gene ends were 8 bases for V and 5 bases for J; bases not matched to a gene: 6. This CDR3 is built from 14 residues. Germline-derived CDR1 and CDR2 are MNHEY and SMNVEV (reference sequence). CDR3 sequence reads: CASQPTGGRNTIYF. The CDR3 nucleotides read TGTGCCAGCCAACCGACAGGGGGCCGAAACACCATATATTTT.

The gene calls are TRBV21-1 and TRBJ2-5; TRBD1, the D gene given by the table, was not confirmed from the DNA. TRBV21-1 is an annotated pseudogene. The CDR3 runs 15 residues. The CDR3 here is CASSGNGAGQETQYF. In DNA, the CDR3 is TGTGCCAGCAGCGGAAATGGGGCAGGACAAGAGACCCAGTACTTC.

CDR3: CSVESDELNTEAFF. DNA of the CDR3: TGCAGCGTTGAATCGGATGAACTAAACACTGAAGCTTTCTTT. This chain links TRBV29-1 with TRBJ1-1; D ambiguous. This CDR3 comprises 14 residues. V gave up 2 bases and J gave up 2 bases, with 12 bases separating them. The germline CDR1 and CDR2 sequences are SQVTM and ANQGSEA.

The rearrangement joins TRBV30 to TRBJ1-4, with a weak D call TRBD1 (6 bases). The ends were cut back, 5 bases at V and 4 bases at J, with 11 bases in the middle. Per the germline V gene, CDR1 is GTSNPN and CDR2 is SVGIG (reference sequence). The CDR3 runs 13 residues. The CDR3 coding sequence is TGTGCCTGGGGCCGGGACAATAATGAAAAACTGTTTTTT. Protein sequence: CAWGRDNNEKLFF.

This clone was counted between two and nine times. The rearrangement links TRBV19 to TRBJ1-4; no firm D call. Trimming cost V 3 bases and J 3 bases, with 11 bases left between them. Germline values: CDR1 LNHDA, CDR2 SQIVND (reference sequence). The CDR3 extends over 15 amino acids. Here the CDR3 reads CASSMVAGSNEKLFF. DNA for the CDR3: TGTGCCAGTAGTATGGTCGCAGGCTCTAATGAAAAACTGTTTTTT.

This chain links TRBV6-6 with TRBJ1-1, with 7 positions matching TRBD1. V was pared by 4 bases and J by 6 bases, with 8 bases of the junction left unmatched. Germline V gene sequence: CDR1 MNHNY, CDR2 SVGAGI (reference sequence). CDR3 length equals 14 residues. The CDR3 is CASSSELGQAEAFF. The CDR3 bases are TGTGCCAGCAGTTCGGAACTTGGACAGGCTGAAGCTTTCTTT.